This T cell receptor beta chain was retrieved from a study of PD-1 blockade in classical Hodgkin lymphoma. The germline V gene has CDR1 MNHEY and CDR2 SMNVEV (reference sequence). The germline V and J ends were trimmed by 3 bases and 2 bases, with 13 bases remaining between them. CDR3 length equals 15 residues. The protocol was immunoSEQ multiplex PCR, while the TCRdb copy is restricted to in-frame clones and leaves out a portion. This table holds about 97,000 clones, approximately 88% found once. Whole-study findings and limits: Baseline diversity resembling that of newly diagnosed patients was seen in complete responders. Reports described newly diagnosed patients as having lower baseline TCR diversity than healthy donors. Repertoire differences lack defined causes, possibly disease activity or prior therapy.

Relapses following autologous stem cell transplantation were seen in all patients, with brentuximab vedotin exposure varying. Classifying best responses yielded complete response, partial response or progressive disease. Comments on this clone: Its antigen remains unknown.

This clonotype was sampled from a human donor with classical Hodgkin lymphoma. This specimen was peripheral blood mononuclear cells (PBMCs), taken at baseline. This rearrangement joins TRBV27 to TRBJ2-5; D call uncertain. The CDR3 loop is CASSFISYGQETQYF. Here the CDR3 DNA reads TGTGCCAGCAGTTTCATATCATACGGGCAAGAGACCCAGTACTTC.